This TCR beta chain was sequenced for a study of blood T cell repertoires in COVID-19. The overall study: COVID-19 samples, acute and convalescent, were from the United States, Italy and Spain. In each case, the material was cDNA or gDNA derived from T cells, B-cell-depleted T cells, or PBMCs.

The V gene lost 5 bases and the J gene lost 12 bases, with 14 bases spanning the gap. Per germline, CDR1 SEHNR and CDR2 FQNEAQ (reference sequence). The CDR3 has 11 amino acids. Authors' processing steps: Researchers report that nucleated cell counts were estimated from reference gene primer amplification. Profiling relied on immunoSEQ multiplex PCR, and the TCRdb table lists in-frame clones only, not all of them. That table is the source of V, J and clone size, and D and trimming were worked out from the DNA. The repertoire has 84,000 or so clones, roughly 88% of them found once; the top ten carry 6% to 8%.

Sequencing was done on a sample of peripheral blood. This receptor was identified in a man aged 65 to 85 with acute or convalescent COVID-19. The V call is TRBV7-9, the J call TRBJ2-7; tentatively, D is TRBD2 (5 bases). CDR3 nucleotide sequence: TGTGCCAGCAGCCAGCTCGGGGTAGTGTACTTC. Residues: CASSQLGVVYF.